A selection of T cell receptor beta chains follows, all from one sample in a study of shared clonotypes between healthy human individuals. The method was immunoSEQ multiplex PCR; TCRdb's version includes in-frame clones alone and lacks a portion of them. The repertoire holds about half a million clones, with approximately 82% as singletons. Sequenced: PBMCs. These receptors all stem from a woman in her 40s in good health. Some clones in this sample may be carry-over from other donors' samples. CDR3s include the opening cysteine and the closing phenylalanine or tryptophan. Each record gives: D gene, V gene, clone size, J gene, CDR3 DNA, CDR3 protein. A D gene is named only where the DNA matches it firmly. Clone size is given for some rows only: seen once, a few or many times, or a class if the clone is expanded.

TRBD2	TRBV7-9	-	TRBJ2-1	TGTGCCAGCAGCTGGGGGGGAAGCTCCTACAATGAGCAGTTCTTC	CASSWGGSSYNEQFF
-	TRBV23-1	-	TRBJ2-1	TGCGCCAGCAGTCAATCGCGGAGCAATGAGCAGTTCTTC	CASSQSRSNEQFF
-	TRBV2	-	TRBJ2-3	TGTGCCAGCAGTGAAGTAGCTCGGTTGTCAGATACGCAGTATTTT	CASSEVARLSDTQYF
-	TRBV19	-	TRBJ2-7	TGTGCCAGTAGTTCGGGACAATCCTACGAGCAGTACTTC	CASSSGQSYEQYF
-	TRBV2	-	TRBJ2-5	TGTGCCAGCCAAAAAGGGGGACTGGACCAAGAGACCCAGTACTTC	CASQKGGLDQETQYF
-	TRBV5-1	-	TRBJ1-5	TGCGCCAGCAGCCTGCAGGGAGGACAGCCCCAGCATTTT	CASSLQGGQPQHF
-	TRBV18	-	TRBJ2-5	TGTGCCAGCTCACGAACTAGGGGTGGCGAGACCCAGTACTTC	CASSRTRGGETQYF
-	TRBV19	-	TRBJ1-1	TGTGCCAGTGAAGATACTGGGGCAGGAGTCACTGAAGCTTTCTTT	CASEDTGAGVTEAFF
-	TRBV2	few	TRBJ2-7	TGTGCCGGTCGACAGCTAGACCTGTACGAGCAGTACTTC	CAGRQLDLYEQYF
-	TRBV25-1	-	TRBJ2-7	TGTGCCAGCAGAGTCACAGAAACGGGAGAGCAGTACTTC	CASRVTETGEQYF
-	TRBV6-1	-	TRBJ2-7	TGTGCCAGCAGTGGTAAATCGGGGGTAAATTCCTACGAGCAGTACTTC	CASSGKSGVNSYEQYF
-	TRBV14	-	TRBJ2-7	TGTGCCAGCAGCCAACCCCCAGGGGACGAGCAGTACTTC	CASSQPPGDEQYF
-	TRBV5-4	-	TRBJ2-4	TGTGCCAGCAGCTTCCCGGACAGTGGGCACATTCAGTACTTC	CASSFPDSGHIQYF